This TCR beta chain was recovered during a study of CD8+ T cells in alopecia areata (dated by TCRdb to 2016 to 2019). About the investigation overall: Treated patients were enrolled in an open-label pilot trial of oral tofacitinib at 5 to 10 mg twice daily for moderate-to-severe alopecia areata. Patients stayed on tofacitinib for 6 to 18 months and then had 6 months of follow-up off drug so that delayed response and recurrence could be assessed. Amplification of TCRbeta CDR3 regions was done by immunoSEQ multiplex PCR using 35 Vbeta forward primers and 13 Jbeta reverse primers. Scalp tissue and sorted CD4+ and CD8+ peripheral blood T cells from patchy and totalis/universalis alopecia areata patients and from healthy controls were covered by human TCRbeta sequencing. In treated patients, disease severity was measured using the SALT score, which gives the percentage of scalp surface area affected. Clonality in the scalp was compared among normal scalp (n=4), patchy alopecia areata scalp (n=8), and alopecia totalis/universalis scalp (n=8). The RNA source kit depended on sample type: the PAXgene miRNA kit for fixed scalp, the miRNeasy kit for PBMCs, and the RNeasy kit for mouse skin. High-throughput TCRbeta sequencing was used to examine T cell clonal expansion in alopecia areata in both the C3H/HeJ mouse model and human patients. Patients on tofacitinib were biopsied at baseline and after 4 and 24 weeks of treatment, and several of the patients also had a later scalp biopsy. Here is what the overall study found, with its caveats: Scalp clonality and the number of expanded CD8+ clones among the top 100 scalp clones were significantly decreased by tofacitinib. Shared TCR sequences between patients were less evident than in mice, which may be partly attributable to HLA diversity in the patient population. Many expanded lesional clones were found to persist in scalp and blood during tofacitinib treatment, and relapse after treatment cessation may be partly explained by this persistence. Resident alphabeta T cells in normal human skin are also sequenced, complicating scalp TCR repertoire analysis, unlike mouse skin dominated by gammadelta T cells. The treated cohort was small, with a single nonresponder, so links between baseline CD8+ expansion and response need larger studies. Compared with normal scalp, lesional scalp had higher clonality and more expanded CD8+ clones, particularly in alopecia totalis/universalis, a pattern that suggests antigenic drive.

Preparation of the library involved the immunoSEQ multiplex PCR assay. RNA was extracted from all samples and reverse transcribed into cDNA, which served as template for TCR sequencing. SuperScript III was used for first-strand cDNA synthesis, primed with a 2:1 mix of oligo-dT and random hexamers. Amplification bias was assessed with a synthetic immune receptor repertoire, and residual bias was removed computationally. Per the original workflow: After raw reads were preprocessed to remove errors, the CDR3 was defined following IMGT conventions as running from the conserved cysteine to phenylalanine. Clonality was computed as 1 minus the Shannon entropy, with the entropy normalized by log2 of the number of productive unique TCRs. Whether each scalp clone was CD4 or CD8 was inferred by checking scalp TCRbeta sequences against the CD4 and CD8 repertoires from sorted blood. Entries here come from immuneACCESS through TCRdb and include only in-frame sequences with V and J called. Some clones fail to appear in such tables; in the studies checked, an unresolved V gene covers under half of the shortfall, and the cause of the remainder is unknown. The DNA was the basis for D and trimming; V, J and clone size are from that table. The sample table contains more than 90,000 clones; only one count was recorded for roughly 50% of them. Of the sample, 9.5% to 15% is held by the ten largest clones.

Comments on this clone: Its target antigen remains unknown. No per-base quality is available; no much larger clone lies one base away.

In the paper's terms, the time point label means: 20 to 30 weeks on oral tofacitinib. The sample's treatment or condition, from its label and the paper: oral pan-JAK inhibitor, 5-10 mg twice daily. Lesional scalp punch biopsies and peripheral blood were obtained from alopecia areata patients. After PBMCs were isolated by density centrifugation and stained for CD3, CD4 and CD8, a FACSAria was used to sort CD4+ and CD8+ T cells. Trimming removed 0 bases from V and 6 bases from J, leaving 12 bases between the germline ends. The germline V gene encodes CDR1 MNHEY and CDR2 SMNVEV (reference sequence). The CDR3 sequence holds 14 residues, the cysteine and phenylalanine included. Only the CDR3 part of the read is kept: 42 bases, read in frame from the first base.

Source: CD8+ T cells sorted from blood, taken at week 24, from a patient treated with tofacitinib. The clonotype originates from a human donor with alopecia areata. The chain links TRBV27 with TRBJ2-7; a tentative D call is TRBD1 (6 bases match). This receptor carries the CDR3 CASSLSSSRGEQYF. The sequenced DNA: TGTGCCAGCAGTTTATCGTCCTCCAGGGGCGAGCAGTACTTC.